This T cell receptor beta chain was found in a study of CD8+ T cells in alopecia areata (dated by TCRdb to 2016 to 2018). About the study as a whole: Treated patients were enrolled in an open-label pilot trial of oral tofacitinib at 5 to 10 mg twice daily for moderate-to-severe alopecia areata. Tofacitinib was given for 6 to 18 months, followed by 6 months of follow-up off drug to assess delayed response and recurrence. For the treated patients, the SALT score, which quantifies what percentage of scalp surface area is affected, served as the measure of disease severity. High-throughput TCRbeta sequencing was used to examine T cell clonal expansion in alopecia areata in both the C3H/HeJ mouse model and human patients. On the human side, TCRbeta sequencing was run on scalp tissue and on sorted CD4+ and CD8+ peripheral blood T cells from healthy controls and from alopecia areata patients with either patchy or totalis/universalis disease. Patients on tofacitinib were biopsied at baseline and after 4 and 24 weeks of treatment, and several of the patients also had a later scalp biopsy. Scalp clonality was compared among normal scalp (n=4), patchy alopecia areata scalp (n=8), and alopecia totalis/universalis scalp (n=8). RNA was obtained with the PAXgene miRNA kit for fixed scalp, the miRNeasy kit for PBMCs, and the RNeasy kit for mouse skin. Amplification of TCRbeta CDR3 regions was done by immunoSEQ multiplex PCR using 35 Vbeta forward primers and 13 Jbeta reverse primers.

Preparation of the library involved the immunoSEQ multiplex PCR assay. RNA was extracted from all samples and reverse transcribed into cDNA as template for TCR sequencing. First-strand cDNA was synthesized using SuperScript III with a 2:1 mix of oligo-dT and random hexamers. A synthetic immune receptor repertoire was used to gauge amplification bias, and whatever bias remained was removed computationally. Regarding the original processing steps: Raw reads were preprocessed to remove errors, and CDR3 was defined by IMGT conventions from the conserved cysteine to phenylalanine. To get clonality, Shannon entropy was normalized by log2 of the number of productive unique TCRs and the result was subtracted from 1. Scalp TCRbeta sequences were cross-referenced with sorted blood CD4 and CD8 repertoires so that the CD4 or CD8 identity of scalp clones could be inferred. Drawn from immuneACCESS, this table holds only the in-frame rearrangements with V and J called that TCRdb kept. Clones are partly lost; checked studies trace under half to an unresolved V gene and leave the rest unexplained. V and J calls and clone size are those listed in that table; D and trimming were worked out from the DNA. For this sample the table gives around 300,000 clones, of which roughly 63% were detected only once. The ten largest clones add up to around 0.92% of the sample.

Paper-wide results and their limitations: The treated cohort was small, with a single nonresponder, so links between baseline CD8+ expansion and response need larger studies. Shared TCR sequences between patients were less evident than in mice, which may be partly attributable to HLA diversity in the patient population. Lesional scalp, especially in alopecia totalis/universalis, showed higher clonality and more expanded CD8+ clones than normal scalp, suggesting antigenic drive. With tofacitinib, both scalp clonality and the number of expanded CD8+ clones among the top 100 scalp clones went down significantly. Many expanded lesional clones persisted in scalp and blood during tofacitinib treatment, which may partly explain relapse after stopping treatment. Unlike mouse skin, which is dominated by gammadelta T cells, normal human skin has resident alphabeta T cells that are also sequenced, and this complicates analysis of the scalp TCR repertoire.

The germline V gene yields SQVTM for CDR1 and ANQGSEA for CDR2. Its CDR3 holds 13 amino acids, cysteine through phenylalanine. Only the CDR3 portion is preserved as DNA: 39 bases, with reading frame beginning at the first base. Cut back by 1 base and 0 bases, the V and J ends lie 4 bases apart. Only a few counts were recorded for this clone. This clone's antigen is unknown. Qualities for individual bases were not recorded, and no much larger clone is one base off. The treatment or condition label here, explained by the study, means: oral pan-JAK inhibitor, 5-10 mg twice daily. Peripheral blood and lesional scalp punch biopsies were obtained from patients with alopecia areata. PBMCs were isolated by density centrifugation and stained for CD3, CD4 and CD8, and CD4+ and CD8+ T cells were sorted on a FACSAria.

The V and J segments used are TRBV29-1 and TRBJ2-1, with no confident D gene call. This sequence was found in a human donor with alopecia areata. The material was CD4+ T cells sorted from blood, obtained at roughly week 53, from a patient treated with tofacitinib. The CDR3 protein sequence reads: CSVEAVSYNEQFF. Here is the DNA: TGCAGCGTTGAAGCGGTCTCCTACAATGAGCAGTTCTTC.